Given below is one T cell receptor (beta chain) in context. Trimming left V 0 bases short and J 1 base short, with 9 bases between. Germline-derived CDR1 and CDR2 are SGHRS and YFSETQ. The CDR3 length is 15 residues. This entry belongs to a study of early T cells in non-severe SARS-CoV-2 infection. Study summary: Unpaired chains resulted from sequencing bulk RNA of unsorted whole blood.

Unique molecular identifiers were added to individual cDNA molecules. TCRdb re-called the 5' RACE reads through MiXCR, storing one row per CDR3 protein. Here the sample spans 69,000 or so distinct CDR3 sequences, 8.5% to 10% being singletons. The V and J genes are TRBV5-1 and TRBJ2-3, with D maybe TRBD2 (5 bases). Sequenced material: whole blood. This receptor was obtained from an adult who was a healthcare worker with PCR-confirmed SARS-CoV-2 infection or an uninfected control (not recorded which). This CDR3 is CASSLVHSGTDTQYF. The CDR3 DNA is TGCGCCAGCAGCTTGGTACATAGCGGCACAGATACGCAGTATTTT.